Sequencing of this T cell receptor beta chain was carried out in a study of T cells in Graves' hyperthyroidism and ophthalmopathy. Amplified regions were TCR beta CDR3 sequences from RNA transcripts. The study used the HTBI primer set for a first-round RT-PCR of the TCR CDR3. TCRdb re-called the multiplex PCR reads through MiXCR, storing one row per CDR3 protein. In the table there are almost 250,000 distinct CDR3 sequences, about 24% of which are singletons. Study-wide findings and caveats: Ophthalmopathy, which appeared later, was predicted by the model a median around 6.5 months before onset.

This clonotype appeared many times. What it binds is unknown. The CDR3 loop spans 14 amino acids. The germline V and J ends were trimmed by 0 bases and 4 bases, with 7 bases remaining between them. From germline, CDR1 is MGHRA and CDR2 YSYEKL. Duration under 3 months, a NOSPECS grade of at least 4, and a Clinical Activity Score of at least 3 characterized the ophthalmopathy patients. Isolation of PBMCs was performed on about 10 ml fresh peripheral blood. The TCR was taken from a woman aged 40 to 55 with Graves' ophthalmopathy. The sequencing sample was made of blood. V gene TRBV4-1 combines with J gene TRBJ1-5; D remains unclear. The CDR3, as DNA: TGCGCCAGCAGCCAAGATAAGCTAAATCAGCCCCAGCATTTT. Translation gives CASSQDKLNQPQHF.